Described below is a single TCR beta chain sequence and its context. Its antigen remains unidentified. Nothing much larger sits one base from this clone, and base qualities are not available. To sequence the TCRbeta CDR3 region, genomic DNA was isolated from the sorted cells. The immunoSEQ Assay was used for sequencing of TCRbeta CDR3 regions. This immuneACCESS table, as held by TCRdb, lists in-frame sequences with V and J called but not all clones. Of the missing ones, under half trace to an unresolved V gene in checked studies; the others have no known cause. The sample table records about 96,000 clones; around 91% of these occur just once. The ten largest clones capture around 1.5% of the sample. The trial excluded patients who had a history of autoimmune disease or were on systemic immunosuppression. In every dose cohort, peripheral blood was drawn for TCR sequencing at baseline, cycle 4 day 1, and cycle 7 day 1. The samples were drawn from a first-in-human, open-label, multicenter phase I dose-escalation trial of ivuxolimab. Adults with locally advanced or metastatic head and neck squamous cell, hepatocellular, melanoma or renal cell carcinoma were enrolled in the trial. Before TCR sequencing, CD4+ T cells and CD8+ T cells from peripheral blood were sorted into separate populations.

Deletion took 1 base off V and 2 bases off J, with a span of 14 bases between the germline ends. The CDR3 contains 17 residues, cysteine and phenylalanine counted. Only CDR3 DNA is held: 51 bases, read in frame from base 1. The CDR1 and CDR2 encoded by the germline V gene are LGHNA and YSLEER. This sample stems from a study of OX40 agonist ivuxolimab in advanced cancers. For the wider study: Ivuxolimab was an agonistic, fully human IgG2 monoclonal antibody directed against OX40 (CD134), a costimulatory receptor. Intravenous ivuxolimab was administered to patients every 2 weeks at six dose levels: 0.01, 0.1, 0.3, 1.5, 3 and 10 mg/kg. Of the 50 to 55 patients in dose escalation, 19 had hepatocellular carcinoma, approximately 15 had melanoma, 9 had renal cell carcinoma and 9 had head and neck cancer. In the dose-escalation cohort, approximately 82% of patients were male, and the mean age was approximately 64 years, with a range of roughly 23 to 85. Prior anti-PD-1, anti-PD-L1 or anti-CTLA-4 therapy was permitted, and 30% to 50% of dose-escalation patients had received checkpoint inhibitors. Partial responses were achieved by three dose-escalation patients, of whom one had hepatocellular carcinoma and two had cutaneous melanoma. Peripheral TCRbeta sequencing aimed to test whether ivuxolimab altered TCR sequence diversity and caused clonal T-cell expansion. The monotherapy dose-escalation portion (N ≈ 52 patients) of the phase I ivuxolimab trial is reported in the paper. Paper-wide results and their limitations: Clonal expansion of both CD4+ and CD8+ blood T cells was observed from baseline to week 6 at doses 0.1 to 3.0 mg/kg. After ivuxolimab, expanded clones were on average more numerous among CD8+ T cells than among CD4+ T cells. Which antigens the clonally expanded peripheral T cells were specific for was not determined. Low levels of normalized T-cell clonal expansion were also seen in some nonresponding patients. In partial responders in the 0.1-3.0 mg/kg groups, normalized peripheral clonal expansion was found to be among the lowest, especially among CD8+ T cells.

This sample comprised CD4+ or CD8+ T cells sorted from blood, obtained in a trial of the OX40 agonist ivuxolimab. The origin of this receptor is an adult with an advanced solid tumor such as melanoma, head and neck, liver or kidney cancer. The sequence is built from TRBV4-3 and TRBJ2-2; the D region possibly corresponds to TRBD2 (6 bases align). The CDR3 corresponds to CASSQAGWGVNTGELFF. The bases are TGCGCCAGCAGCCAAGCGGGGTGGGGGGTAAACACCGGGGAGCTGTTTTTT.